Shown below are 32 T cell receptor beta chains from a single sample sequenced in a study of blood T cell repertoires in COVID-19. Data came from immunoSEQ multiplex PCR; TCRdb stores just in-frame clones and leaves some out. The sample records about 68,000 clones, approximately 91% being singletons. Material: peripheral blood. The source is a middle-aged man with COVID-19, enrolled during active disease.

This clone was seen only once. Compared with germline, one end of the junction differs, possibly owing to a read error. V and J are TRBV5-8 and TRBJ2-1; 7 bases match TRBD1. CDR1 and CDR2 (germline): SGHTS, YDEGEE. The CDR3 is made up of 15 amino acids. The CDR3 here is CATSWRTGLYNEQFF. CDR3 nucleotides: TGTGCCACCAGCTGGCGGACAGGACTGTACAATGAGCAGTTCTTC. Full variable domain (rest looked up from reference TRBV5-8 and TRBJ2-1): EAGVTQSPTHLIKTRGQQATLRCSPISGHTSVYWYQQALGLGLQFLLWYDEGEERNRGNFPPRFSGRQFPNYSSELNVNALELEDSALYLCATSWRTGLYNEQFFGPGTRLTVL.

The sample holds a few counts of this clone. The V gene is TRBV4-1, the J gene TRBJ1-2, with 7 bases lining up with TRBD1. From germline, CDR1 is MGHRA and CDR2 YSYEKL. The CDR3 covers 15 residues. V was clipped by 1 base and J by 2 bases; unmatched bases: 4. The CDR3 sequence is CASSQGTGANYGYTF. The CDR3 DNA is TGCGCCAGCAGCCAAGGCACAGGGGCAAACTATGGCTACACCTTC.

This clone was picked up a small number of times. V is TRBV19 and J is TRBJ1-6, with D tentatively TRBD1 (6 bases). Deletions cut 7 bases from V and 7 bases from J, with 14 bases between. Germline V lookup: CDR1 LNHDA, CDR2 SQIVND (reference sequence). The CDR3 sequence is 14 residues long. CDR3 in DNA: TGTGCCAGTAACCTACAGGGAGGGAATTCACCCCTCCACTTT. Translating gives CASNLQGGNSPLHF.

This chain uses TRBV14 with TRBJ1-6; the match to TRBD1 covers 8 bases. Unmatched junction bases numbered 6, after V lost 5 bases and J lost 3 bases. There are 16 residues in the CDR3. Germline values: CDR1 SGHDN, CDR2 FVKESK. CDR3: CASSNRDRLYNSPLHF. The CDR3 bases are TGTGCCAGCAGCAACCGGGACAGGCTCTATAATTCACCCCTCCACTTT.

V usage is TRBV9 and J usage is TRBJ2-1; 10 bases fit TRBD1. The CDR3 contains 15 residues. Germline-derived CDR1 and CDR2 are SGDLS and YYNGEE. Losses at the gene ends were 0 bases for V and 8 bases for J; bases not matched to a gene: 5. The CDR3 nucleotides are TGTGCCAGCAGCGTAGAGGGACAGGGGTTCGATGAGCAGTTCTTC. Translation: CASSVEGQGFDEQFF. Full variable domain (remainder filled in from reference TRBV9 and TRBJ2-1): DSGVTQTPKHLITATGQRVTLRCSPRSGDLSVYWYQQSLDQGLQFLIQYYNGEERAKGNILERFSAQQFPDLHSELNLSSLELGDSALYFCASSVEGQGFDEQFFGPGTRLTVL.

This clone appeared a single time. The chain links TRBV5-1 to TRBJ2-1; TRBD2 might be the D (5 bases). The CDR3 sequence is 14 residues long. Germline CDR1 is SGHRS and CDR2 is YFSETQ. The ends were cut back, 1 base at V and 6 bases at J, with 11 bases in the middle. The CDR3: CASSLRGVVNEQFF. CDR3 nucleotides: TGCGCCAGCAGCTTGCGGGGAGTTGTCAATGAGCAGTTCTTC. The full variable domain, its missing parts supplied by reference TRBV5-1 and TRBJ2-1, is KAGVTQTPRYLIKTRGQQVTLSCSPISGHRSVSWYQQTPGQGLQFLFEYFSETQRNKGNFPGRFSGRQFSNSRSEMNVSTLELGDSALYLCASSLRGVVNEQFFGPGTRLTVL.

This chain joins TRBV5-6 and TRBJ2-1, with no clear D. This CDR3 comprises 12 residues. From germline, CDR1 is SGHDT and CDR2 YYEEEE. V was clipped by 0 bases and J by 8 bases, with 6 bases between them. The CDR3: CASSLEGDEQFF. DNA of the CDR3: TGTGCCAGCAGCTTGGAAGGAGATGAGCAGTTCTTC.

CDR3 in DNA: TGTGCCAGCAGGGCCCCCGGGGGGCCCGAAAAACTGTTTTTT. Translation gives CASRAPGGPEKLFF. The genes are TRBV6-5 and TRBJ1-4; a weak D match, TRBD1 (6 bases). There are 14 residues in the CDR3. Trimming left V 6 bases short and J 8 bases short, with 16 bases between. In germline, CDR1 is MNHEY, CDR2 SVGAGI.

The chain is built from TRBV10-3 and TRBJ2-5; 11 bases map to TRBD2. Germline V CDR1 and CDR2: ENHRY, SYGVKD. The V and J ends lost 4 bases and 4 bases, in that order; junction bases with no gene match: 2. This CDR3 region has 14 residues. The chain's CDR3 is CAISGTSGLETQYF. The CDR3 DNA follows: TGTGCCATCAGTGGGACTAGCGGGTTAGAGACCCAGTACTTC.

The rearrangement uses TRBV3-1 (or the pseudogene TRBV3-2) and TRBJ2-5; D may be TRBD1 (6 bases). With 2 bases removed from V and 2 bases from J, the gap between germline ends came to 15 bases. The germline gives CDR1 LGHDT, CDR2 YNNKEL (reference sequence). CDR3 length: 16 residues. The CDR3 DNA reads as TGTGCCAGCAGCCAACATCCGGCAGGGACACAAGAGACCCAGTACTTC. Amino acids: CASSQHPAGTQETQYF.

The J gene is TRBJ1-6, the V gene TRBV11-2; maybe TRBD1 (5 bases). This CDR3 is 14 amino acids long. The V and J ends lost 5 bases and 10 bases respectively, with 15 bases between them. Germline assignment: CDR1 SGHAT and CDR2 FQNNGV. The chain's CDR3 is CASSLQAAGSPLHF. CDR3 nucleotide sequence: TGTGCCAGCAGCCTACAGGCCGCTGGGTCACCCCTCCACTTT. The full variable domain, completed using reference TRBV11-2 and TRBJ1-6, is EAGVAQSPRYKIIEKRQSVAFWCNPISGHATLYWYQQILGQGPKLLIQFQNNGVVDDSQLPKDRFSAERLKGVDSTLKIQPAKLEDSAVYLCASSLQAAGSPLHFGNGTRLTVT.

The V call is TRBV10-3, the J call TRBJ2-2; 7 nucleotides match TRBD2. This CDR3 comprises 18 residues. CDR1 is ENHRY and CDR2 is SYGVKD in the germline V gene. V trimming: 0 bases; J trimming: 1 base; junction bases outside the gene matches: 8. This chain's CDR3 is CAISESSGGLVNTGELFF. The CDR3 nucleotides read TGTGCCATCAGTGAGTCGTCGGGGGGATTGGTGAACACCGGGGAGCTGTTTTTT.

The CDR3 DNA is TGTGCCAGCAGGGGACTAGCGGGAGGGGAGACCCAGTACTTC. It translates to CASRGLAGGETQYF. The chain recombines TRBV5-6 with TRBJ2-5; TRBD2 aligns across 16 bases. The CDR3 length is 14 residues. J lost 5 bases, V lost 5 bases, and 0 bases had no gene match. The germline CDR1 and CDR2 sequences are SGHDT and YYEEEE. Looking up the rest from reference TRBV5-6 and TRBJ2-5 gives the full variable domain: DAGVTQSPTHLIKTRGQQVTLRCSPKSGHDTVSWYQQALGQGPQFIFQYYEEEERQRGNFPDRFSGHQFPNYSSELNVNALLLGDSALYLCASRGLAGGETQYFGPGTRLLVL.

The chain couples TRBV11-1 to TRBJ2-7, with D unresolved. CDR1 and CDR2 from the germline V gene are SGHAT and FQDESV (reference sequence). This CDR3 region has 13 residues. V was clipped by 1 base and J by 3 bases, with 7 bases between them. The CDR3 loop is CASSLVVDYEQYF. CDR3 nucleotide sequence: TGTGCCAGCAGCTTAGTCGTAGACTACGAGCAGTACTTC. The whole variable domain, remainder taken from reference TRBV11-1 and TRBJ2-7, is EAEVAQSPRYKITEKSQAVAFWCDPISGHATLYWYRQILGQGPELLVQFQDESVVDDSQLPKDRFSAERLKGVDSTLKIQPAELGDSAMYLCASSLVVDYEQYFGPGTRLTVT.

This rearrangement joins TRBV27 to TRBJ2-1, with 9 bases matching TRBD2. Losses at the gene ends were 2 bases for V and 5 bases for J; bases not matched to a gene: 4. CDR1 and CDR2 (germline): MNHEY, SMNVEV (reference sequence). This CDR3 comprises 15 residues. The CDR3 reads CASSLTLAGHNEQFF. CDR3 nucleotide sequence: TGTGCCAGCAGTTTAACTCTAGCGGGACACAATGAGCAGTTCTTC.

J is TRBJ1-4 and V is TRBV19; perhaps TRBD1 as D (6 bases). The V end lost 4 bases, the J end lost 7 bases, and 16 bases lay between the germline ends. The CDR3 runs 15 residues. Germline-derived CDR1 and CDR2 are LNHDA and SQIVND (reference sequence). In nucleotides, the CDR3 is TGTGCCAGTAGTACGAACAGGGAACGCCCTGAAAAACTGTTTTTT. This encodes CASSTNRERPEKLFF.

The CDR3: CASSLRVARSTDTQYF. The CDR3 coding sequence is TGTGCCAGCAGCTTAAGGGTAGCGAGGAGCACAGATACGCAGTATTTT. This chain links TRBV7-3 with TRBJ2-3; tentative D call: TRBD2 (5 bases). Trimming stripped 1 base from V and 0 bases from J, with 11 bases between. Germline lookup yields CDR1 SGHTA and CDR2 FQGTGA. The CDR3 runs 16 residues.

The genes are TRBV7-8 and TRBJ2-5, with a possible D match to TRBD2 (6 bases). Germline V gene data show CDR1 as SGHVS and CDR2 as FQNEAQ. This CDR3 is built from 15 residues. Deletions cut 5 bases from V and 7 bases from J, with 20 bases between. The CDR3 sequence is CASSAGAGEEATQYF. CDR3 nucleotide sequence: TGTGCCAGCAGCGCTGGGGCCGGGGAGGAAGCGACCCAGTACTTC.

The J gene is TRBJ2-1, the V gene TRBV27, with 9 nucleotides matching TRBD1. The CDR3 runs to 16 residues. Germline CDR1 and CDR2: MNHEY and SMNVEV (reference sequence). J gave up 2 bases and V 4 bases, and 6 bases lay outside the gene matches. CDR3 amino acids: CASSWGQGGPYNEQFF. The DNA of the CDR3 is TGTGCCAGCAGTTGGGGACAGGGAGGACCCTACAATGAGCAGTTCTTC.

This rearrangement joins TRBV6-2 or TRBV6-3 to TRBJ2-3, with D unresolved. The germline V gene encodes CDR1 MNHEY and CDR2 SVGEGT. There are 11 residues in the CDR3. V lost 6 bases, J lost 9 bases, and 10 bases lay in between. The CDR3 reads CASSPKRTQYF. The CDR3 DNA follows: TGTGCCAGCAGCCCCAAGAGGACGCAGTATTTT.

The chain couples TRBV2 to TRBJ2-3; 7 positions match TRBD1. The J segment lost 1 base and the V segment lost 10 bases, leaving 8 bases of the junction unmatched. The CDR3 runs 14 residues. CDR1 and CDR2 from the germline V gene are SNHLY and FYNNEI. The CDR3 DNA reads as TGTGCCACCGAGAGGGGGCTCGGCACAGATACGCAGTATTTT. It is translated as CATERGLGTDTQYF.

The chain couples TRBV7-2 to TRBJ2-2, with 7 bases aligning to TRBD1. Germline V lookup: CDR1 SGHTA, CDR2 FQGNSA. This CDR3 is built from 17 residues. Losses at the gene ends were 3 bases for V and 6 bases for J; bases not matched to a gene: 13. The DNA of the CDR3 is TGTGCCAGCAGCTTTGCCCCCGCGACAGGGTGGTCCGGGGAGCTGTTTTTT. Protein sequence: CASSFAPATGWSGELFF.

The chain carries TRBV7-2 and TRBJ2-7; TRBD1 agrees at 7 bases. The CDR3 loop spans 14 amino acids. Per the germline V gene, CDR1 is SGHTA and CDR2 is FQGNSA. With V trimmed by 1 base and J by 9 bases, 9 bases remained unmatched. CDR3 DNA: TGTGCCAGCAGCTTAGAGACAGCAAGGGGGCTGCAGTACTTC. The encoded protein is CASSLETARGLQYF. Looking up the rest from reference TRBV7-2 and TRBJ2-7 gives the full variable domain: GAGVSQSPSNKVTEKGKDVELRCDPISGHTALYWYRQSLGQGLEFLIYFQGNSAPDKSGLPSDRFSAERTGGSVSTLTIQRTQQEDSAVYLCASSLETARGLQYFGPGTRLTVT.

The CDR3 DNA reads as TGTGCCAGCAGTGTAGCCGGGACACGGGCCGCTAGGGGGTCAGCTTTCTTT. This codes for CASSVAGTRAARGSAFF. V gene TRBV6-1 combines with J gene TRBJ1-1, with D perhaps matching TRBD1 (6 bases). Germline loops: CDR1 MNHNS, CDR2 SASEGT. CDR3 length: 17 amino acids. V was cut by 4 bases and J by 10 bases, with 28 bases left in between.

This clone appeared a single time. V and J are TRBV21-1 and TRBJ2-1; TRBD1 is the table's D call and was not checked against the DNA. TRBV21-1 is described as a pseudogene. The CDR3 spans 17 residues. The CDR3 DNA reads TGTGCCAGCAGATCCAGACCCCTTCCAGGCTCCTACAATGAGCAGTTCTTC. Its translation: CASRSRPLPGSYNEQFF.

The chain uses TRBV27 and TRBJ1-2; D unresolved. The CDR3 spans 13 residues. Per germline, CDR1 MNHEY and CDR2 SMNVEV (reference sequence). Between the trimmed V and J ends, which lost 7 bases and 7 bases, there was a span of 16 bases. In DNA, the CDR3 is TGTGCCAGCACCCCCGGGCTCGGGGTTGGCTACACCTTC. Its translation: CASTPGLGVGYTF.

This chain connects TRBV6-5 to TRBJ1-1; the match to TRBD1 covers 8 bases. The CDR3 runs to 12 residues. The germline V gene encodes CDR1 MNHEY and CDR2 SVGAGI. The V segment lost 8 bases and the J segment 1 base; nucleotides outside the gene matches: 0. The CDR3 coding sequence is TGTGCCAGCGACAGGGGGAACACTGAAGCTTTCTTT. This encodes CASDRGNTEAFF.

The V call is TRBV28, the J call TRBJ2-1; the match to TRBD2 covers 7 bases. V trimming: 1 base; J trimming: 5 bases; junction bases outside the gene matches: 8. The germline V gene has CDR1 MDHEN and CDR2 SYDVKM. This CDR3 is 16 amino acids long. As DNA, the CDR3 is TGTGCCAGCAGTTTATTTCCAAGCGGGAAACACAATGAGCAGTTCTTC. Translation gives CASSLFPSGKHNEQFF.

The DNA for the CDR3 is TGTGCCAGCAGTCCGGACAGCAACTATGGCTACACCTTC. Protein product: CASSPDSNYGYTF. The chain employs TRBV12-3 or TRBV12-4 and TRBJ1-2; a possible D gene is TRBD1 (6 bases). V lost 5 bases to trimming and J lost 2 bases, with 9 bases between them. There are 13 residues in the CDR3.

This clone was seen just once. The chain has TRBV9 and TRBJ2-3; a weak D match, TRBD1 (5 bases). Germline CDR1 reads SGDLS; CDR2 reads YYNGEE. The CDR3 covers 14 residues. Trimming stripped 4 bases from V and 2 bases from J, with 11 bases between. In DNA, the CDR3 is TGTGCCAGCAGCTTAGAGACAGACACAGATACGCAGTATTTT. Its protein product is CASSLETDTDTQYF.

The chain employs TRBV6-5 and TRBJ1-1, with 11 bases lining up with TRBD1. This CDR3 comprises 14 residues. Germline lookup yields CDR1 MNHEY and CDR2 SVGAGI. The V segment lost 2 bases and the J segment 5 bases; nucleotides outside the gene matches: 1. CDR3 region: CASSYGTGGTEAFF. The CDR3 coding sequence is TGTGCCAGCAGTTACGGGACAGGGGGAACTGAAGCTTTCTTT.

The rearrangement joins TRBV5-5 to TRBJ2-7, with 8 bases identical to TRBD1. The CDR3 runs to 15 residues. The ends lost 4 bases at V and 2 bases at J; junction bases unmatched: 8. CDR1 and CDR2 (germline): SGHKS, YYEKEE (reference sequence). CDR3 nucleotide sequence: TGTGCCAGCAGCCCCACGGGACAGGTGACCTACGAGCAGTACTTC. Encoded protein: CASSPTGQVTYEQYF.